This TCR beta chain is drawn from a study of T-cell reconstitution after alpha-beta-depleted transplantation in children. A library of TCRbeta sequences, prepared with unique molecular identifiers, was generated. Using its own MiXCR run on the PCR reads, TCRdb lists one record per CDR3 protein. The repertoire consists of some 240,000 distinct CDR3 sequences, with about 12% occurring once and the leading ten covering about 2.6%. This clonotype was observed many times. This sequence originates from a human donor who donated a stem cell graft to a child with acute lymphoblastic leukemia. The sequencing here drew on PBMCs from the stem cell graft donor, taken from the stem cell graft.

CDR3 bases: TGCAGTGCCCCAGTCCCGGGACAGGGTTCCTATGGCTACACCTTC. Its translation: CSAPVPGQGSYGYTF. The chain recombines TRBV20-1 with TRBJ1-2; 9 nucleotides line up with TRBD1. The V segment lost 6 bases and the J segment 4 bases; nucleotides outside the gene matches: 12. The CDR3 totals 15 residues. Germline lookup yields CDR1 DFQATT and CDR2 SNEGSKA (reference sequence).